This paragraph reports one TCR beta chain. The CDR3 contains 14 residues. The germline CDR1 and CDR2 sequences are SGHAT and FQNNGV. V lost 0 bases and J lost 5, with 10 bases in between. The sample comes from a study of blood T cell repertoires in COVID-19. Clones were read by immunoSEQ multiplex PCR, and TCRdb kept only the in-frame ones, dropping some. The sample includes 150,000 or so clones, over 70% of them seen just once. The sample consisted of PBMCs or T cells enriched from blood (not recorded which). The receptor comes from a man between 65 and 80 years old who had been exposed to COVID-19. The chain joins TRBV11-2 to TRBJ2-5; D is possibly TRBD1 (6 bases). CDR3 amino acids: CASSLDTGSETQYF. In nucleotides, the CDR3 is TGTGCCAGCAGCTTAGATACAGGGTCCGAGACCCAGTACTTC. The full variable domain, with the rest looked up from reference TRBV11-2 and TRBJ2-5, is EAGVAQSPRYKIIEKRQSVAFWCNPISGHATLYWYQQILGQGPKLLIQFQNNGVVDDSQLPKDRFSAERLKGVDSTLKIQPAKLEDSAVYLCASSLDTGSETQYFGPGTRLLVL.